The 4 T cell receptor beta chains below were found in one sample sequenced in a study of Ad26.COV2.S vaccination and SARS-CoV-2 variants. Described treatment: around 19 received Ad26.COV2.S at low or high dose, single or two shots; 5 received placebo; per-sample allocation not given. Sampling happened 63 days after the first vaccine or placebo injection. TCRdb's table, derived via immunoSEQ multiplex PCR, lists solely in-frame clones and lacks some. Altogether fewer than 800,000 clones are present, 89% being singletons, with the ten largest covering nearly 1.5%. The sequenced sample was peripheral blood, obtained in a trial of Ad26.COV2.S vaccine versus placebo. These receptors were taken from a person between 18 and 65 years old who received the Ad26.COV2.S COVID-19 vaccine or a placebo.

This chain joins TRBV19 and TRBJ2-7; the D gene is possibly TRBD2 (6 bases). The CDR3 sequence is 13 residues long. Trimming shortened V by 8 bases and J by 2 bases, and 13 bases separated the two germline ends. Germline CDR1 reads LNHDA; CDR2 reads SQIVND (reference sequence). As DNA, the CDR3 is TGTGCCAGTTCCCGGACTAACCCCTACGAGCAGTACTTC. Its protein is CASSRTNPYEQYF.

This clone showed up just once. CDR3 protein: CASSFLAGGASEQFF. In DNA form, the CDR3 reads TGTGCCAGCAGCTTTCTAGCGGGAGGGGCAAGTGAGCAGTTCTTC. This chain uses TRBV7-2 with TRBJ2-1, with TRBD2 matching over 12 bases. V lost 3 bases, J lost 9 bases, and 6 bases stayed unmatched. The germline V gene encodes CDR1 SGHTA and CDR2 FQGNSA. This CDR3 is 15 amino acids long. Variable domain in full (rest from reference TRBV7-2 and TRBJ2-1): GAGVSQSPSNKVTEKGKDVELRCDPISGHTALYWYRQSLGQGLEFLIYFQGNSAPDKSGLPSDRFSAERTGGSVSTLTIQRTQQEDSAVYLCASSFLAGGASEQFFGPGTRLTVL.

This clone came up many times. The J gene is TRBJ1-5, the V gene TRBV5-4; no definite D call. Germline V gene lookup returns CDR1 SGHNT and CDR2 YYREEE (reference sequence). This CDR3 region has 13 residues. V lost 4 bases to trimming and J lost 3 bases, with 8 bases between them. CDR3 region: CASSDGYNQPQHF. In DNA, the CDR3 is TGTGCCAGCAGCGACGGCTACAATCAGCCCCAGCATTTT.

This chain links TRBV29-1 with TRBJ2-5; 10 bases are shared with TRBD2. Germline V gene sequence: CDR1 SQVTM, CDR2 ANQGSEA. CDR3 size: 13 residues. CDR3 in amino acids: CSFRSGGEETQYF. The CDR3 DNA reads TGCAGTTTCAGGAGCGGGGGGGAAGAGACCCAGTACTTC.